Following are 26 T cell receptor beta chains from one sample sequenced in a study of spatial heterogeneity in lung cancer. Via MiXCR, TCRdb re-called the 5' RACE reads, giving one row per CDR3 protein. The sample contains around 19,000 distinct CDR3 sequences, over 20% of which appear only once. Regarding time point: sample taken at primary tumor resection. Sequencing covered unsorted whole RNA taken from tumor, nontumor lung or frozen PBMC. The source was PBMCs, collected at surgery. The receptor source for this set is a female donor with early-stage non-small cell lung cancer.

By sample fraction, this clonotype is medium-sized. The gene calls are TRBV29-1 and TRBJ2-3; D might be TRBD2 (5 bases). CDR1 is SQVTM and CDR2 is ANQGSEA in the germline V gene. This CDR3 has 13 residues. Trimming cost V 4 bases and J 4 bases, with 12 bases left between them. CDR3 sequence reads: CSVGTSGADTQYF. The CDR3, as DNA: TGCAGCGTTGGAACCAGCGGCGCAGATACGCAGTATTTT.

This clonotype was counted ten times or more. The J gene is TRBJ1-1, the V gene TRBV12-3 or TRBV12-4; D is unresolved. With 7 bases removed from V and 6 bases from J, the gap between germline ends came to 9 bases. This CDR3 is built from 11 residues. CDR3 DNA sequence: TGTGCCAGCACTGCCGACGCTGAAGCTTTCTTT. Translation gives CASTADAEAFF.

This clonotype showed up many times. J is TRBJ2-7 and V is TRBV5-1; D is possibly TRBD1 (6 bases). Trimming took 6 bases from V and 4 from J, leaving 20 bases between them. The V gene's germline CDR1 is SGHRS and CDR2 YFSETQ. The CDR3 is made up of 15 amino acids. CDR3 residues: CASTPSDRPGYEQYF. The DNA of the CDR3 is TGCGCCAGCACGCCGTCGGACAGACCGGGGTACGAGCAGTACTTC.

This clonotype was observed many times. This chain connects TRBV29-1 to TRBJ2-3, with D tentatively TRBD1 (6 bases). The CDR3 covers 14 residues. Germline values: CDR1 SQVTM, CDR2 ANQGSEA. The ends were cut back, 0 bases at V and 2 bases at J, with 9 bases in the middle. CDR3 loop: CSVEDRGLTDTQYF. The CDR3 DNA reads TGCAGCGTTGAAGACAGGGGCCTCACAGATACGCAGTATTTT.

Many counts were recorded for this clonotype. The J gene is TRBJ1-2, the V gene TRBV19, with D hard to call. Trimming took 8 bases from V and 0 from J, leaving 13 bases between them. Germline loops: CDR1 LNHDA, CDR2 SQIVND (reference sequence). The length of the CDR3 is 14 residues. CDR3 sequence (DNA): TGTGCCAGTGTTCGGGCTAGCGCTAACTATGGCTACACCTTC. As protein: CASVRASANYGYTF.

V gene TRBV29-1 combines with J gene TRBJ2-1, with a weak D call TRBD2 (5 bases). Germline CDR1 is SQVTM and CDR2 is ANQGSEA. Trimming removed 7 bases from V and 4 bases from J, with 17 bases in between. There are 14 residues in the CDR3. Here the CDR3 reads CSDQSRDSYNEQFF. The CDR3 DNA reads as TGCAGCGACCAAAGCCGGGATAGTTACAATGAGCAGTTCTTC.

This sequence joins TRBV18 and TRBJ1-1, with 8 nucleotides matching TRBD1. This CDR3 is built from 13 residues. Germline V lookup: CDR1 KGHSH, CDR2 LQKENI. With V trimmed by 10 bases and J by 2 bases, 6 bases remained unmatched. The CDR3 loop is CATAGQANTEAFF. In DNA form, the CDR3 reads TGTGCCACCGCGGGACAGGCTAACACTGAAGCTTTCTTT.

This clonotype is labeled as medium-sized. The chain carries TRBV28 and TRBJ2-7; D is perhaps TRBD1 (6 bases). The V and J ends lost 6 bases and 0 bases respectively, with 15 bases between them. CDR1 is MDHEN and CDR2 is SYDVKM in the germline V gene. The CDR3 length is 15 residues. Here the CDR3 DNA reads TGTGCCAGCAGACCCAGGGGTCCCAGCTCCTACGAGCAGTACTTC. Translating gives CASRPRGPSSYEQYF. The full variable domain, with the rest looked up from reference TRBV28 and TRBJ2-7, is DVKVTQSSRYLVKRTGEKVFLECVQDMDHENMFWYRQDPGLGLRLIYFSYDVKMKEKGDIPEGYSVSREKKERFSLILESASTNQTSMYLCASRPRGPSSYEQYFGPGTRLTVT.

In its sample, this clonotype was seen many times. The chain couples TRBV5-6 to TRBJ1-6; weak D call: TRBD1 (5 bases). Germline V gene sequence: CDR1 SGHDT, CDR2 YYEEEE. V lost 6 bases, J lost 7 bases, and 11 bases lay in between. The CDR3 sequence is 13 residues long. In DNA, the CDR3 is TGTGCCAGCAATTGGGGGAGAAATTCACCCCTCCACTTT. Protein: CASNWGRNSPLHF.

This clonotype came up many times. This chain joins TRBV2 and TRBJ2-2; D call uncertain. Germline loops: CDR1 SNHLY, CDR2 FYNNEI. The ends were cut back, 1 base at V and 1 base at J, with 10 bases in the middle. CDR3 length: 16 amino acids. CDR3 region: CASSEGGFRNTGELFF. The CDR3 DNA is TGTGCCAGCAGTGAAGGGGGTTTTAGGAACACCGGGGAGCTGTTTTTT.

In this sample, this clonotype turned up many times. The chain combines TRBV20-1 with TRBJ2-5; D gene ambiguous. The CDR3 contains 16 residues. V was pared by 0 bases and J by 4 bases, with 18 bases between. CDR1 and CDR2 (germline): DFQATT, SNEGSKA (reference sequence). DNA of the CDR3: TGCAGTGCTAGAGATGTGGCCTCCCAGGCCGTAGAGACCCAGTACTTC. This codes for CSARDVASQAVETQYF.

The V and J genes are TRBV7-9 and TRBJ2-7, with 7 bases matching TRBD1. CDR1 is SEHNR and CDR2 is FQNEAQ in the germline V gene (reference sequence). After removal of 5 bases from V and 2 bases from J, the junction contained 9 bases not matched to a gene. The CDR3 is 15 amino acids. CDR3 sequence: CASSPPRGTAYEQYV. The CDR3 DNA reads TGTGCCAGCAGCCCCCCCCGAGGGACAGCCTACGAGCAGTACGTC.

The table lists this clonotype with a count of one. This chain uses TRBV9 with TRBJ2-1; TRBD1 might be the D (5 bases). The CDR3 runs 17 residues. V was clipped by 3 bases and J by 0 bases, with 16 bases between them. From germline, CDR1 is SGDLS and CDR2 YYNGEE. CDR3 sequence (DNA): TGTGCCAGCAGCGGGGAACAGGACGTCAGCTCCTACAATGAGCAGTTCTTC. Amino acids: CASSGEQDVSSYNEQFF.

This chain uses TRBV27 with TRBJ2-2; perhaps TRBD2 as D (5 bases). Germline lookup yields CDR1 MNHEY and CDR2 SMNVEV (reference sequence). This CDR3 spans 15 amino acids. V dropped 5 bases and J dropped 8 bases, with 18 bases sitting between them. The DNA of the CDR3 is TGTGCCAGCAGTCCCCGGACTGACCCTATGGGGGAGCTGTTTTTT. Amino acids: CASSPRTDPMGELFF.

This clonotype came up many times. Written as DNA, the CDR3 is TGTGCCAGCTCACTTCGTCTAGCGGGAGAGACCCAGTACTTC. Its translation: CASSLRLAGETQYF. This chain links TRBV18 with TRBJ2-5, with 8 bases that match TRBD2. Germline assignment: CDR1 KGHSH and CDR2 LQKENI. The CDR3 loop spans 14 amino acids. Trimming took 4 bases from V and 4 from J; bases not matched to a gene: 5.

This clonotype was recorded at least ten times. The V gene is TRBV19, the J gene TRBJ2-1; 7 bases agree with TRBD2. The CDR3 is made up of 14 amino acids. Germline CDR1 reads LNHDA; CDR2 reads SQIVND (reference sequence). Trimming cost V 3 bases and J 6 bases; bases outside gene matches: 5. DNA of the CDR3: TGTGCCAGTAGTATTGGCGGGAGCGGCAATGAGCAGTTCTTC. This encodes CASSIGGSGNEQFF.

This clonotype was picked up many times. The CDR3 sequence: CASTTRGGVNQPQHF. The CDR3 region has the DNA TGTGCCAGCACTACCAGGGGGGGGGTCAATCAGCCCCAGCATTTT. V is TRBV6-2 or TRBV6-3 and J is TRBJ1-5, with 7 nucleotides matching TRBD1. This CDR3 region has 15 residues. Germline assignment: CDR1 MNHEY and CDR2 SVGEGT. V lost 7 bases to trimming and J lost 3 bases; unmatched junction nucleotides: 9.

This clonotype was counted at least ten times. The genes are TRBV7-2 and TRBJ1-2, with D unclear. In germline, CDR1 is SGHTA, CDR2 FQGNSA. Trimming pared 3 bases from V and 1 base from J, leaving 3 bases between. CDR3 length: 12 amino acids. The CDR3 DNA reads TGTGCCAGCAGCTTGAGTAACTATGGCTACACCTTC. Its protein product is CASSLSNYGYTF.

In its sample, this clonotype was seen many times. The chain uses TRBV6-6 and TRBJ2-3, with D unclear. The V end lost 5 bases, the J end lost 4 bases, and 10 bases lay between the germline ends. Germline assignment: CDR1 MNHNY and CDR2 SVGAGI (reference sequence). The CDR3 covers 13 residues. The CDR3 DNA reads as TGTGCCAGCAGTAGCAGTGAGGCAGATACGCAGTATTTT. Its translation is CASSSSEADTQYF.

Only a few counts were recorded for this clonotype. The CDR3 coding sequence is TGTGCCAGCAGTTACAAGGGACAGGTTATGAACACTGAAGCTTTCTTT. Translating gives CASSYKGQVMNTEAFF. This chain joins TRBV6-6 and TRBJ1-1, with 8 bases aligning to TRBD1. V trimming: 2 bases; J trimming: 0 bases; junction bases outside the gene matches: 5. The CDR3 has 16 residues. The germline V gene encodes CDR1 MNHNY and CDR2 SVGAGI (reference sequence).

Many counts were recorded for this clonotype. This chain connects TRBV2 to TRBJ1-1, with D possibly TRBD1 on 5 matching bases. The CDR3 is made up of 14 amino acids. Trimming removed 4 bases at V and 4 bases at J, with 13 bases between. Germline V CDR1 and CDR2: SNHLY, FYNNEI. The CDR3 bases are TGTGCCAGCAGTGGGGGACGGGGATCCACTGAAGCTTTCTTT. This sequence encodes CASSGGRGSTEAFF.

This clonotype is classed as medium-sized. This rearrangement joins TRBV11-2 to TRBJ2-1; the match to TRBD2 covers 8 bases. Looked up from germline, CDR1 is SGHAT and CDR2 is FQNNGV. The length of the CDR3 is 12 residues. With V trimmed by 8 bases and J by 12 bases, 9 bases remained unmatched. CDR3 residues: CASGSGTSVQFF. The CDR3 coding sequence is TGTGCCAGCGGATCCGGGACTAGTGTGCAGTTCTTC.

This rearrangement joins TRBV7-2 to TRBJ1-3, with TRBD1 as a possible D gene (5 bases). The germline V gene encodes CDR1 SGHTA and CDR2 FQGNSA. The CDR3 is 15 amino acids. Trimming left V 5 bases short and J 0 bases short, with 11 bases between. The CDR3 DNA sequence: TGTGCCAGCAGCCCGGACACTTTCTCTGGAAACACCATATATTTT. Residues: CASSPDTFSGNTIYF.

There are many counts of this clonotype. The chain joins TRBV2 to TRBJ1-2; D call uncertain. CDR1 and CDR2 (germline): SNHLY, FYNNEI. The V end was cut by 7 bases, the J end by 5 bases, with 14 bases between. This CDR3 region has 13 residues. CDR3 loop: CASKNRTEYGYTF. The CDR3 coding sequence is TGTGCCAGCAAGAATCGGACGGAGTATGGCTACACCTTC.

This clonotype was detected many times. This chain joins TRBV3-1 and TRBJ2-5, with TRBD2 identical over 8 bases. Germline trimming cut 4 bases from V and 4 bases from J; bases unmatched to any gene: 2. Germline values: CDR1 LGHDT, CDR2 YNNKEL (reference sequence). CDR3 length: 13 residues. The CDR3 sequence: CASSRAGAETQYF. The CDR3 DNA is TGTGCCAGCAGCCGAGCGGGAGCAGAGACCCAGTACTTC.

This clonotype was found many times. The gene calls are TRBV23-1 and TRBJ2-3; the D is unclear. TRBV23-1 is recorded as an ORF, its role being uncertain. The V end lost 0 bases, the J end lost 4 bases, and 8 bases lay between the germline ends. The length of the CDR3 is 14 residues. CDR3 DNA: TGCGCCAGCAGTCAATCGGGTCCCTCAGATACGCAGTATTTT. Translating it yields CASSQSGPSDTQYF.